The rows below give T cell receptor beta chains drawn from one sample of a study of OX40 agonist ivuxolimab in advanced cancers. Clones were read by immunoSEQ multiplex PCR, and TCRdb kept only the in-frame ones, dropping some. Found here are over 15,000 clones, 85% to 90% of them singletons; the top ten hold about a sixth. Sequences were derived from CD4+ or CD8+ T cells sorted from blood, sampled in a trial of the OX40 agonist ivuxolimab. These receptors were taken from an adult with an advanced solid tumor such as melanoma, head and neck, liver or kidney cancer. Each CDR3 is given with its conserved first and last residue. Fields, in order: J gene, clone size, D gene, V gene, CDR3 DNA, CDR3 protein. The D gene is left open where the match is weak. Only some rows state a clone size, as once, few, many or a class for expanded clones.

>TRBJ2-2|NA|NA|TRBV7-2
TGTGCCAGCAGCTTAGCTCGACAGGCAGGCGCCGGGGAGCTGTTTTTT
CASSLARQAGAGELFF
>TRBJ2-2|NA|NA|TRBV5-4
TGTGCCAGCAGCCCTGGGGGGGCGCGGGCCATCGGCGGGGAGCTGTTTTTT
CASSPGGARAIGGELFF
>TRBJ2-2|NA|TRBD2|TRBV4-2
TGTGCCAGCAGCCAAGCGGGGACTAGCCTTAACACCGGGGAGCTGTTTTTT
CASSQAGTSLNTGELFF
>TRBJ2-5|NA|TRBD1|TRBV5-1
TGCGCCAGCTGGGACAGGGCGCCAGAGACCCAGTACTTC
CASWDRAPETQYF
>TRBJ2-5|NA|NA|TRBV5-1
TGCGCCAGCTTCGGGGAAAGTTTCAAAGAGACCCAGTACTTC
CASFGESFKETQYF
>TRBJ2-1|NA|NA|TRBV10-2
TGCGCCAGCAGTGTCGGAGGGATTACCTACAATGAGCAGTTCTTC
CASSVGGITYNEQFF
>TRBJ1-2|NA|NA|TRBV19
TGTGCCAGTAGTCCGCGGATGGCCGGCTATGGCTACACCTTC
CASSPRMAGYGYTF
>TRBJ1-4|NA|TRBD1|TRBV5-1
TGCGCCAGCAGAAGGACAGGGAGTGAAAAACTGTTTTTT
CASRRTGSEKLFF
>TRBJ1-2|once|NA|TRBV16
TGTGCCAGCAGCCAATCCGCGGACAGACATGGCTACACCTTC
CASSQSADRHGYTF
>TRBJ1-2|NA|NA|TRBV6-5
TGTGCCAGCAGTACGGCCCAAAACTATGGCTACACCTTC
CASSTAQNYGYTF
>TRBJ1-6|NA|TRBD1|TRBV5-1
TGCGCCAGCAGTTCGATAGGAGCCGGGACAGAAAATCATCAGGGAATTTCACCCCTCCACTTT
CASSSIGAGTENHQGISPLHF
>TRBJ2-7|once|NA|TRBV11-3
TGTGCCAGCAGCTTGTCGAAGGGAAACGGTATTTACGAGCAGTACTTC
CASSLSKGNGIYEQYF
>TRBJ2-5|NA|TRBD1|TRBV5-8
TGTGCCAGCAGCTCAGGGGACAGCTCGAGAGAGACCCAGTACTTC
CASSSGDSSRETQYF
>TRBJ2-7|NA|NA|TRBV2
TGTGCCAGCAGCCCCAACCGGGACACAACGTACGAGCAGTACTTC
CASSPNRDTTYEQYF
>TRBJ1-4|NA|TRBD1|TRBV10-1
TGCGCCAGCAGTGAGGGACAGGCAGTCAAATCAGAAAAACTGTTTTTT
CASSEGQAVKSEKLFF
>TRBJ2-1|NA|NA|TRBV20-1
TGCAGTGCTGAAAGCGTGGGTGAGCAGTTCTTC
CSAESVGEQFF
>TRBJ2-2|NA|NA|TRBV7-8
TGTGCCAGCACCTCCCACCGATTGAACACCGGGGAGCTGTTTTTT
CASTSHRLNTGELFF
>TRBJ2-2|few|TRBD1|TRBV9
TGTGCCAGCAGCGTAGTGGACAGGGGGCGGACCGGGGAGCTGTTTTTT
CASSVVDRGRTGELFF
>TRBJ1-2|NA|TRBD1|TRBV6-6
TGTGCCAGCGGCTCAACAGGGGTAGGATATGGCTACACCTTC
CASGSTGVGYGYTF